The 27 T cell receptor beta chains reported below all come from one sample, sequenced in a study of shared clonotypes between healthy human individuals. The table came from immunoSEQ multiplex PCR; TCRdb's copy has only in-frame clones and leaves some out. This table holds hundreds of thousands of clones, approximately 95% found once. Specimen: naive CD4+ T cells sorted from blood. Subset of the sample: CD45RA+ positively selected. The receptors originated from a woman aged 25 to 39 in good health.

J is TRBJ1-5 and V is TRBV18; the D is unclear. Germline V gene lookup returns CDR1 KGHSH and CDR2 LQKENI. V gave up 4 bases and J gave up 5 bases, with 15 bases separating them. The CDR3 contains 15 residues. In DNA, the CDR3 is TGTGCCAGCTCACGAGACAACTTGGACGATCAGCCCCAGCATTTT. Translating it yields CASSRDNLDDQPQHF.

The CDR3 is CASSSLAADNEQFF. CDR3 sequence (DNA): TGTGCCAGCAGCAGTCTAGCGGCTGACAATGAGCAGTTCTTC. This rearrangement joins TRBV2 to TRBJ2-1, with 7 bases that match TRBD2. After removal of 6 bases from V and 5 bases from J, the junction contained 7 bases not matched to a gene. CDR3 size: 14 residues. Germline V lookup: CDR1 SNHLY, CDR2 FYNNEI.

The chain links TRBV30 to TRBJ2-1; the D is unclear. Trimming removed 2 bases from V and 4 bases from J, with 3 bases in between. CDR1 GTSNPN and CDR2 SVGIG come from the germline V gene (reference sequence). The CDR3 has 11 residues. The CDR3 nucleotides are TGTGCCTGGAGTTTATACAATGAGCAGTTCTTC. Protein sequence: CAWSLYNEQFF.

As concerns this clone: Different DNA sequences within this sample yield the same CDR3. This chain uses TRBV19 with TRBJ2-3; D is ambiguous. This CDR3 spans 11 amino acids. Trimming shortened V by 3 bases and J by 5 bases, and 3 bases separated the two germline ends. Germline V lookup: CDR1 LNHDA, CDR2 SQIVND (reference sequence). CDR3 protein: CASSIRDTQYF. The CDR3 DNA follows: TGTGCCAGTAGTATTAGAGATACGCAGTATTTT.

V is TRBV11-2 and J is TRBJ2-7; TRBD1 aligns across 9 bases. Germline CDR1 is SGHAT and CDR2 is FQNNGV. V was clipped by 4 bases and J by 4 bases; unmatched bases: 11. This CDR3 is built from 16 residues. The CDR3 nucleotides are TGTGCCAGCAGCTCTATACAGGGGGCCGCCACGTACGAGCAGTACTTC. The encoded protein is CASSSIQGAATYEQYF.

The V and J genes are TRBV6-1 and TRBJ2-1; D may match TRBD1 or TRBD2 (7 bases each). CDR3 length equals 14 residues. Trimming removed 3 bases at V and 6 bases at J, with 12 bases between. The germline V gene has CDR1 MNHNS and CDR2 SASEGT. CDR3 DNA: TGTGCCAGCAGTGAGCAGGGGGAGGGCAATGAGCAGTTCTTC. Residues: CASSEQGEGNEQFF.

The chain combines TRBV19 with TRBJ1-4; no definite D call. This CDR3 contains 15 residues. Germline CDR1 LNHDA, CDR2 SQIVND (reference sequence). Trimming shortened V by 2 bases and J by 4 bases, and 11 bases separated the two germline ends. The CDR3, as DNA: TGTGCCAGTAGTATACAGGTCCCTGGTAATGAAAAACTGTTTTTT. It codes for CASSIQVPGNEKLFF. The whole variable domain, filled in from reference TRBV19 and TRBJ1-4, reads DGGITQSPKYLFRKEGQNVTLSCEQNLNHDAMYWYRQDPGQGLRLIYYSQIVNDFQKGDIAEGYSVSREKKESFPLTVTSAQKNPTAFYLCASSIQVPGNEKLFFGSGTQLSVL.

The rearrangement uses TRBV7-2 and TRBJ2-3; D is perhaps TRBD2 (5 bases). Germline V lookup: CDR1 SGHTA, CDR2 FQGNSA. Trimming stripped 5 bases from V and 1 base from J, with 19 bases between. The length of the CDR3 is 17 residues. The CDR3 loop is CASSLRPLADRTDTQYF. CDR3 DNA: TGTGCCAGCAGCCTGAGACCGCTAGCAGACCGCACAGATACGCAGTATTTT.

The chain has TRBV7-8 and TRBJ2-7, with 7 bases aligning to TRBD2. Germline CDR1 reads SGHVS; CDR2 reads FQNEAQ. CDR3 length equals 12 residues. V lost 4 bases, J lost 7 bases, and 4 bases stayed unmatched. DNA of the CDR3: TGTGCCAGCAGCTGGGGGGGGAGGGAGCAGTACTTC. Translation: CASSWGGREQYF.

There are a few counts of this clone. The chain has TRBV5-3 and TRBJ2-7; D remains ambiguous. TRBV5-3 is noted as an ORF with a role that remains uncertain. Trimming removed 6 bases at V and 2 bases at J, with 18 bases between. The CDR3 extends over 15 amino acids. CDR3 sequence (DNA): TGTGCCAGAATTATGGTTTGGGCAGCACCCTACGAGCAGTACTTC. It is translated as CARIMVWAAPYEQYF.

CDR3 nucleotide sequence: TGCGCCAGCAGCTTGGCCGGGCGAGCAGCTTACAATGAGCAGTTCTTC. Translation: CASSLAGRAAYNEQFF. The V call is TRBV5-1, the J call TRBJ2-1, with D hard to call. Deletions cut 0 bases from V and 4 bases from J, with 14 bases between. The CDR3 runs 16 residues. CDR1 and CDR2 (germline): SGHRS, YFSETQ. Full variable domain (outside the CDR3, taken from reference TRBV5-1 and TRBJ2-1): KAGVTQTPRYLIKTRGQQVTLSCSPISGHRSVSWYQQTPGQGLQFLFEYFSETQRNKGNFPGRFSGRQFSNSRSEMNVSTLELGDSALYLCASSLAGRAAYNEQFFGPGTRLTVL.

The gene calls are TRBV7-9 and TRBJ2-7; 12 bases are shared with TRBD2. V was clipped by 5 bases and J by 2 bases; unmatched bases: 4. CDR1 and CDR2 from the germline V gene are SEHNR and FQNEAQ (reference sequence). The CDR3 runs 15 residues. As DNA, the CDR3 is TGTGCCAGCAGCCAGCGACTAGCGGGGGCCTACGAGCAGTACTTC. Its translation is CASSQRLAGAYEQYF.

This chain connects TRBV5-4 to TRBJ2-2, with a possible D match to TRBD2 (6 bases). The CDR3 is made up of 15 amino acids. V shed 3 bases and J shed 4 bases, with 13 bases lying between them. CDR1 SGHNT and CDR2 YYREEE come from the germline V gene (reference sequence). The CDR3 coding sequence is TGTGCCAGCAGCTACTACACTAGCAGCACCGGGGAGCTGTTTTTT. The encoded protein is CASSYYTSSTGELFF.

The chain carries TRBV19 and TRBJ2-3, with a possible D match to TRBD2 (5 bases). The CDR3 consists of 17 residues. Trimming cost V 6 bases and J 0 bases, with 19 bases left between them. Germline-derived CDR1 and CDR2 are LNHDA and SQIVND (reference sequence). CDR3 amino acids: CASSLETHSDSTDTQYF. CDR3 DNA sequence: TGTGCCAGTAGCCTGGAAACCCATAGCGATAGCACAGATACGCAGTATTTT.

CDR3 sequence (DNA): TGTGCCAGCTCACCAAAGGGCTCTGGGGCCAACGTCCTGACTTTC. This codes for CASSPKGSGANVLTF. The V gene is TRBV18, the J gene TRBJ2-6; D is unresolved. The CDR3 runs 15 residues. V lost 2 bases and J lost 0, with 5 bases in between. Germline loops: CDR1 KGHSH, CDR2 LQKENI. The entire variable domain, with the rest obtained from reference TRBV18 and TRBJ2-6, is as follows: NAGVMQNPRHLVRRRGQEARLRCSPMKGHSHVYWYRQLPEEGLKFMVYLQKENIIDESGMPKERFSAEFPKEGPSILRIQQVVRGDSAAYFCASSPKGSGANVLTFGAGSRLTVL.

The chain employs TRBV4-1 and TRBJ1-1, with D possibly TRBD1 on 5 matching bases. Deletions cut 0 bases from V and 6 bases from J, with 17 bases between. From germline, CDR1 is MGHRA and CDR2 YSYEKL. This CDR3 spans 16 amino acids. CDR3 bases: TGCGCCAGCAGCCAAGAGGGGATTGCAGGGAAGCCTGAAGCTTTCTTT. It codes for CASSQEGIAGKPEAFF.

This sequence joins TRBV28 and TRBJ2-1; D not certain. In germline, CDR1 is MDHEN, CDR2 SYDVKM. The CDR3 totals 16 residues. With 10 bases removed from V and 0 bases from J, the gap between germline ends came to 19 bases. CDR3 sequence reads: CATNPPGVHSYNEQFF. The CDR3, as DNA: TGTGCCACCAACCCTCCAGGAGTCCACTCCTACAATGAGCAGTTCTTC.

The chain is built from TRBV25-1 and TRBJ1-2; tentatively, D is TRBD1 (5 bases). The CDR3 extends over 18 amino acids. The germline gives CDR1 MGHDK, CDR2 SYGVNS. V was shortened by 3 bases and J by 5 bases, with 25 bases between the two germline ends. As DNA, the CDR3 is TGTGCCAGCAGTGATCGAAACCTCCAGGGATTGGTAGGGTATGGCTACACCTTC. This sequence encodes CASSDRNLQGLVGYGYTF.

The V call is TRBV18, the J call TRBJ2-7; 10 bases match TRBD1. The CDR3 runs to 14 residues. Germline values: CDR1 KGHSH, CDR2 LQKENI. J gave up 5 bases and V 6 bases, and 7 bases lay outside the gene matches. The CDR3, as DNA: TGTGCCAGCTCCCGTGGACAGGGGGTCAACGAGCAGTACTTC. This sequence encodes CASSRGQGVNEQYF.

This chain connects TRBV27 to TRBJ1-5; no firm D call. The CDR3 loop spans 13 amino acids. Germline V gives CDR1 MNHEY, CDR2 SMNVEV (reference sequence). Trimming left V 4 bases short and J 7 bases short, with 11 bases between. The CDR3 DNA reads TGTGCCAGCAGTTCAGTGGTCAGACAGCCCCAGCATTTT. It encodes CASSSVVRQPQHF.

The CDR3 sequence is CASSLDTLAYEQYF. In DNA form, the CDR3 reads TGTGCCAGCAGCTTAGACACCCTTGCCTACGAGCAGTACTTC. This chain joins TRBV7-9 and TRBJ2-7, with D uncertain. The CDR3 has 14 amino acids. Germline CDR1 reads SEHNR; CDR2 reads FQNEAQ (reference sequence). V was clipped by 1 base and J by 2 bases, with 9 bases between them.

The chain links TRBV6-4 to TRBJ2-1; D unclear. The CDR3 loop spans 11 amino acids. Deletions cut 4 bases from V and 6 bases from J, with 4 bases between. Germline loops: CDR1 MRHNA, CDR2 SNTAGT. The CDR3: CASSALNEQFF. CDR3 DNA sequence: TGTGCCAGCAGTGCCCTCAATGAGCAGTTCTTC.

This chain connects TRBV15 to TRBJ1-5; D uncertain. Per the germline V gene, CDR1 is LNHNV and CDR2 is YYDKDF (reference sequence). With 0 bases removed from V and 5 bases from J, the gap between germline ends came to 8 bases. The CDR3 length is 14 residues. Written as DNA, the CDR3 is TGTGCCACCAGCAGAGATCTTGGGGATCAGCCCCAGCATTTT. Residues: CATSRDLGDQPQHF.

This clone was recorded only once. This rearrangement joins TRBV9 to TRBJ2-5; D remains ambiguous. The ends were cut back, 0 bases at V and 5 bases at J, with 8 bases in the middle. The CDR3 extends over 13 amino acids. CDR1 is SGDLS and CDR2 is YYNGEE in the germline V gene. CDR3 protein: CASSVGSGETQYF. DNA for the CDR3: TGTGCCAGCAGCGTAGGTAGTGGGGAGACCCAGTACTTC.

The chain carries TRBV10-3 and TRBJ2-7; D unclear. Germline V gene lookup returns CDR1 ENHRY and CDR2 SYGVKD. There are 14 residues in the CDR3. V shed 9 bases and J shed 4 bases, with 19 bases lying between them. The CDR3, as DNA: TGTGCCATTCAGTCAGACCCGGGCACGTACGAGCAGTACTTC. Residues: CAIQSDPGTYEQYF.

J is TRBJ2-5 and V is TRBV4-1, with D maybe TRBD2 (6 bases). The J call may be in error: the DNA end matches TRBJ2-7 better. The CDR3 extends over 14 amino acids. CDR1 and CDR2 (germline): MGHRA, YSYEKL. CDR3: CAPTGGNGTYEQYF. In DNA form, the CDR3 reads TGCGCCCCGACCGGCGGGAACGGAACCTACGAGCAGTACTTC.

The chain combines TRBV6-6 with TRBJ2-1; no definite D call. Trimming shortened V by 4 bases and J by 0 bases, and 10 bases separated the two germline ends. The CDR3 extends over 15 amino acids. Germline CDR1 MNHNY, CDR2 SVGAGI (reference sequence). CDR3 bases: TGTGCCAGCAGTTCGCGAATTGTCTCCTACAATGAGCAGTTCTTC. This codes for CASSSRIVSYNEQFF.